This T cell receptor beta chain came from a study of blood T cell repertoires in COVID-19. Background on the study: T cells, B-cell-depleted T cells, or PBMCs supplied cDNA or gDNA.

V was shortened by 3 bases and J by 0 bases, with 9 bases between the two germline ends. The germline V gene has CDR1 KGHSH and CDR2 LQKENI. CDR3 length equals 15 residues. The cohort comprised adults aged about 18 to 100 years residing in 24 US areas. Generated by immunoSEQ multiplex PCR, the TCRdb table keeps only in-frame clones and is missing some. The repertoire includes around 250,000 clones, approximately 86% of them detected once, and roughly 1.6% sits in the top ten. The TCR comes from a woman in her forties or fifties who had recovered from COVID-19. Source material: PBMCs or T cells enriched from blood (not recorded which). The V gene is TRBV18, the J gene TRBJ1-5; TRBD1 might be the D (6 bases). This CDR3 reads CASSPQGPSNQPQHF. The CDR3 coding sequence is TGTGCCAGCTCACCCCAGGGGCCTAGCAATCAGCCCCAGCATTTT.